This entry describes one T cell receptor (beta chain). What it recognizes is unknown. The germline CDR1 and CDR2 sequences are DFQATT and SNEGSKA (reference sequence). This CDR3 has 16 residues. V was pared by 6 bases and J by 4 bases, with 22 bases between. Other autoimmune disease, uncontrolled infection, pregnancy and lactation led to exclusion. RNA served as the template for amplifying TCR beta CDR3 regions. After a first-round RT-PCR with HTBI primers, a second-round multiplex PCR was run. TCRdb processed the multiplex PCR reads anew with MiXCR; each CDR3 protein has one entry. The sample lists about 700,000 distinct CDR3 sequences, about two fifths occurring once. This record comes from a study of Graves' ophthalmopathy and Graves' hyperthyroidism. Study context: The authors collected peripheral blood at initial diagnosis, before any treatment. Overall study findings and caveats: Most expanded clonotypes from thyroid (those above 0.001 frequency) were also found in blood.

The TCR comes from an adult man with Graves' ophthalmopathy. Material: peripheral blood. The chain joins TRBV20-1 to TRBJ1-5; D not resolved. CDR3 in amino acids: CSALGPRAGWNQPQHF. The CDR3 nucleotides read TGCAGTGCCCTAGGTCCCCGCGCTGGGTGGAATCAGCCCCAGCATTTT.